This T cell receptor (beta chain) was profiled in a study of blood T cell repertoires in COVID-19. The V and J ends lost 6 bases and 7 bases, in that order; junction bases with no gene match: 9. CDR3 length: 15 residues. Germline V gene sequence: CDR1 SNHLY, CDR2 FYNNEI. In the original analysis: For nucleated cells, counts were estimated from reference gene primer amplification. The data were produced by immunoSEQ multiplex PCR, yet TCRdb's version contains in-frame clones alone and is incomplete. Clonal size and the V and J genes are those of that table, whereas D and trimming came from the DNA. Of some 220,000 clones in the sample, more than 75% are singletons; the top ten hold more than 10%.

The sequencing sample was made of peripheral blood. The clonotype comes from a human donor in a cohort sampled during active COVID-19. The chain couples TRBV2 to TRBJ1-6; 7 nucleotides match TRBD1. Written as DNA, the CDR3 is TGTGCCAGCAGCCCCCCCACAGGGGAAAATTCACCCCTCCACTTT. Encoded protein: CASSPPTGENSPLHF.